The text below deals with one TCR beta chain. The target of this receptor is not known. The record has no base qualities; no much larger clone is one base away. The sample is drawn from a study of T cell changes during pregnancy in multiple sclerosis (dated by TCRdb to between 2019 and 2020). Background for the entire study: The study looked at changes in the T cell repertoire across pregnancy in women with multiple sclerosis.

Library preparation was by the immunoSEQ multiplex PCR assay. TCRdb provides this immuneACCESS table in a form limited to in-frame rearrangements. Some clones are lacking; in checked studies, under half of them reflect an unresolved V gene, and why the rest are absent is not known. The sample has 75,000 to 95,000 clones on record, approximately 90% of them singletons. About 0.95% of the sample lies in the top ten. The V end gives up 0 bases and the J end 1 base, leaving 6 bases in the junction not matched to a gene. There are 16 amino acids in the CDR3, from cysteine to phenylalanine inclusive. Only CDR3 DNA is held: 48 bases, read in frame from base 1. Reading the germline V gene gives CDR1 LGHNA and CDR2 YSLEER.

Material: peripheral blood, obtained before pregnancy. The receptor's source is a female donor with multiple sclerosis, enrolled in a pregnancy study. The chain joins TRBV4-3 to TRBJ2-7; a stretch of 7 junction bases matches TRBD2. This receptor has the CDR3 CASSQDAGTKSYEQYF. The DNA sequence is TGCGCCAGCAGCCAAGATGCGGGGACTAAGTCCTACGAGCAGTACTTC.